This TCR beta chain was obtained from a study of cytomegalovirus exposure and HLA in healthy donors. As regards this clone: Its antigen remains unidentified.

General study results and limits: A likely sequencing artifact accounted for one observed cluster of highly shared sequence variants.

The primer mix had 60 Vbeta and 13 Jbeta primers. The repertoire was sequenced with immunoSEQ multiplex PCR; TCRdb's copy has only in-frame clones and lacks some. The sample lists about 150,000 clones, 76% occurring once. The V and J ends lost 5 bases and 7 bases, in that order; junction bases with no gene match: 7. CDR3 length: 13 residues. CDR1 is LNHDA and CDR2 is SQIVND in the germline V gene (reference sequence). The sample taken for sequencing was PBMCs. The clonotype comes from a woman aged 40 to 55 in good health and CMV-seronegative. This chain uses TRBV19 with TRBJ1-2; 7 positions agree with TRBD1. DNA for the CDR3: TGTGCCAGTAGTTCCACAGGGGACAGTGGCTACACCTTC. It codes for CASSSTGDSGYTF.